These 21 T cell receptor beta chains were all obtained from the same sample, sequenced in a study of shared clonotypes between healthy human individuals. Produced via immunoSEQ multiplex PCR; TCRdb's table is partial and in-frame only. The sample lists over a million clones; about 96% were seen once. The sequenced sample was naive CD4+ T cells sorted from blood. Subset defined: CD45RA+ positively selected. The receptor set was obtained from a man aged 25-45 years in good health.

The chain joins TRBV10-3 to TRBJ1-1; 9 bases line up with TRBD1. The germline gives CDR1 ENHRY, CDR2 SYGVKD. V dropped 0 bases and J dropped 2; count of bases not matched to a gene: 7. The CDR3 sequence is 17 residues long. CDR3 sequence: CAISESKTGGVNTEAFF. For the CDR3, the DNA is TGTGCCATCAGTGAGTCTAAGACAGGGGGGGTAAACACTGAAGCTTTCTTT.

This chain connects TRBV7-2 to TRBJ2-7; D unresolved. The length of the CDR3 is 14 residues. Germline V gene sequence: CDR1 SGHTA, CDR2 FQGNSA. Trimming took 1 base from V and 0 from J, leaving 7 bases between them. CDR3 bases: TGTGCCAGCAGCTTAGTTCCGGCCTCCTACGAGCAGTACTTC. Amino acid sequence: CASSLVPASYEQYF.

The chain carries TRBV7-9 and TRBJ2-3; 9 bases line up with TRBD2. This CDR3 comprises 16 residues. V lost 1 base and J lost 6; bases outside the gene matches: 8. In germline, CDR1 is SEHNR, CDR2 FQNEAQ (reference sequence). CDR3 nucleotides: TGTGCCAGCAGCTTAGGCGGCGGGAGGGCATGGGATACGCAGTATTTT. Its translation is CASSLGGGRAWDTQYF.

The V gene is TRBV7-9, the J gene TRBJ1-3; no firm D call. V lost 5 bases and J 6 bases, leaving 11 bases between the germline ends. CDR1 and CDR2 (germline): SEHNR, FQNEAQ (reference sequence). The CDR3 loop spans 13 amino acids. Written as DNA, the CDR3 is TGTGCCAGCAGCACCCGAACGGAAAACACCATATATTTT. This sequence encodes CASSTRTENTIYF. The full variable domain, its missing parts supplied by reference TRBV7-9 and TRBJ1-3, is DTGVSQNPRHKITKRGQNVTFRCDPISEHNRLYWYRQTLGQGPEFLTYFQNEAQLEKSRLLSDRFSAERPKGSFSTLEIQRTEQGDSAMYLCASSTRTENTIYFGEGSWLTVV.

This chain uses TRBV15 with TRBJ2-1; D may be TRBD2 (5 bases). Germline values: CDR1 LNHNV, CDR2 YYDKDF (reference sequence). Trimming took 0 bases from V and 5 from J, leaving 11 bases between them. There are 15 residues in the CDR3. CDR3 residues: CATSRDTGGHNEQFF. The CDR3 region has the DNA TGTGCCACCAGCAGAGATACCGGCGGGCACAATGAGCAGTTCTTC.

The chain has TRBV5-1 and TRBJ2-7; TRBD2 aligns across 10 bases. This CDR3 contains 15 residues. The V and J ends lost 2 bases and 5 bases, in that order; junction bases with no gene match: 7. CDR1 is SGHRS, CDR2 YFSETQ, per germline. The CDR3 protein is CASSFMSSGSHEQYF. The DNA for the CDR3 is TGCGCCAGCAGCTTTATGTCTAGCGGGAGTCACGAGCAGTACTTC.

The CDR3 bases are TGTGCCAGCTCACTTAAAAGTCAGGGTGTCACAGATACGCAGTATTTT. This translates into CASSLKSQGVTDTQYF. The chain combines TRBV18 with TRBJ2-3; a weak D match, TRBD1 (5 bases). The length of the CDR3 is 16 residues. Trimming pared 4 bases from V and 2 bases from J, leaving 16 bases between. Germline values: CDR1 KGHSH, CDR2 LQKENI.

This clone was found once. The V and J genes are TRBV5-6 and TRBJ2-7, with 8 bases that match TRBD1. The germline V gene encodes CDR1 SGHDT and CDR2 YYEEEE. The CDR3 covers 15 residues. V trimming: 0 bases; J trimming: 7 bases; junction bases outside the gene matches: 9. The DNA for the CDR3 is TGTGCCAGCAGCTTGGCCCGGCAGGGGGCAGGTGAGCAGTACTTC. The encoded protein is CASSLARQGAGEQYF.

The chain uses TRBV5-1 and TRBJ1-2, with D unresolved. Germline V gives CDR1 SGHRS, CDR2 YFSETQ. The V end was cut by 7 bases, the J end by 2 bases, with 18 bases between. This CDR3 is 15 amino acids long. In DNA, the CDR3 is TGCGCCAGCGGCATCGGCGCTACCCAAAACTATGGCTACACCTTC. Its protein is CASGIGATQNYGYTF.

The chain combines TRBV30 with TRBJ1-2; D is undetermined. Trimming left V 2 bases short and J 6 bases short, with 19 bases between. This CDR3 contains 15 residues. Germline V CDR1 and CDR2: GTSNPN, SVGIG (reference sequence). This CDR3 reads CAWSKISSRTDGYTF. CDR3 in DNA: TGTGCCTGGAGTAAAATTAGCTCGAGGACGGATGGCTACACCTTC.

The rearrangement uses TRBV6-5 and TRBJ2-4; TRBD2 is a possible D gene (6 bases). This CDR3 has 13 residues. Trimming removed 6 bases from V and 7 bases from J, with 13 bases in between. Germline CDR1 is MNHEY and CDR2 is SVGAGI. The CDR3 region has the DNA TGTGCCAGCAGCCAGGCTGCGGGGAACATTCAGTACTTC. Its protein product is CASSQAAGNIQYF.

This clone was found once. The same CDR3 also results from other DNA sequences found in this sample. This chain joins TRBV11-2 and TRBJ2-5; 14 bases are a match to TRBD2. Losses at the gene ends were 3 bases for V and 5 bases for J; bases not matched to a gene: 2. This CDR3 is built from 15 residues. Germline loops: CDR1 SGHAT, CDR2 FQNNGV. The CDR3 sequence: CASSLGLAGVETQYF. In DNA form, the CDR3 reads TGTGCCAGCAGCTTGGGACTAGCGGGAGTTGAGACCCAGTACTTC.

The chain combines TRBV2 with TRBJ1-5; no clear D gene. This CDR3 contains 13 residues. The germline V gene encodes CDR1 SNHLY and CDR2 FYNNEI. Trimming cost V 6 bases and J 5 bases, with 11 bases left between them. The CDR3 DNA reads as TGTGCCAGCAGCATGGACCCTCATCAGCCCCAGCATTTT. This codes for CASSMDPHQPQHF.

CDR3 residues: CASSSLEGGGEQYF. In nucleotides, the CDR3 is TGTGCCAGCTCCTCACTCGAGGGGGGCGGGGAGCAGTACTTC. V and J are TRBV18 and TRBJ2-7; D may match TRBD1 or TRBD2 (6 bases each). With 6 bases removed from V and 7 bases from J, the gap between germline ends came to 19 bases. Looked up from germline, CDR1 is KGHSH and CDR2 is LQKENI. The CDR3 runs to 14 residues.

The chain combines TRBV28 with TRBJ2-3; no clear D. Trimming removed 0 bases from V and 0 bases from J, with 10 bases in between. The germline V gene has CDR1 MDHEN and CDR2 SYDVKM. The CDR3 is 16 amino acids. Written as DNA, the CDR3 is TGTGCCAGCAGTTTATGGTCCGGAACTAGCACAGATACGCAGTATTTT. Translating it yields CASSLWSGTSTDTQYF.

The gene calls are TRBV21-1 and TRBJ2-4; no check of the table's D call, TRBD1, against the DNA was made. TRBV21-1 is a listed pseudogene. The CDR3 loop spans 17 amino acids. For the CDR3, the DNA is TGTGCCAGCAGCACAAGACAGGGTTGGCTCCAGCAGGGCATTCAGTACTTC. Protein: CASSTRQGWLQQGIQYF.

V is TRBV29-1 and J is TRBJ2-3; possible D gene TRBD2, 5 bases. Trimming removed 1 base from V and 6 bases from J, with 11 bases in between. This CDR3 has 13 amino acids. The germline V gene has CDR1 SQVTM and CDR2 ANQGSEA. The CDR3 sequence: CSVEGGQSDTQYF. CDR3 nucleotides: TGCAGCGTTGAAGGAGGGCAGTCCGATACGCAGTATTTT.

CDR3 sequence reads: CSVTLGSSQPQHF. CDR3 bases: TGCAGCGTCACCCTCGGCAGTTCTCAGCCCCAGCATTTT. V is TRBV29-1 and J is TRBJ1-5, with D unresolved. The CDR3 runs to 13 residues. Trimming removed 6 bases from V and 6 bases from J, with 15 bases in between. Germline lookup yields CDR1 SQVTM and CDR2 ANQGSEA.

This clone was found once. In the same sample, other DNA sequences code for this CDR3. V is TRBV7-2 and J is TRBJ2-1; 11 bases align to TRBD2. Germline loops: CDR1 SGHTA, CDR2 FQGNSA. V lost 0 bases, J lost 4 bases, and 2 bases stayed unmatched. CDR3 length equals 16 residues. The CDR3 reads CASSLAGTSGYNEQFF. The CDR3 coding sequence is TGTGCCAGCAGCTTAGCGGGGACTAGCGGTTACAATGAGCAGTTCTTC. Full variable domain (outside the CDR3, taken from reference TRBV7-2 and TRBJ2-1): GAGVSQSPSNKVTEKGKDVELRCDPISGHTALYWYRQSLGQGLEFLIYFQGNSAPDKSGLPSDRFSAERTGGSVSTLTIQRTQQEDSAVYLCASSLAGTSGYNEQFFGPGTRLTVL.

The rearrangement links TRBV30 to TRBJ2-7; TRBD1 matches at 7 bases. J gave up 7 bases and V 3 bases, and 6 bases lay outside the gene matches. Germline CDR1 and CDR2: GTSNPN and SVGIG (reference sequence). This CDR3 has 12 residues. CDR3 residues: CAWSGQAGEQYF. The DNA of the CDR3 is TGTGCCTGGAGCGGACAGGCAGGGGAGCAGTACTTC.

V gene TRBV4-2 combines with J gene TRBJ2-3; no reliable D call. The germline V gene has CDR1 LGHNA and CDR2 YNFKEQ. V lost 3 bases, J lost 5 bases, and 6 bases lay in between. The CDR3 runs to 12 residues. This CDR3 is CASSQRRDTQYF. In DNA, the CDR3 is TGTGCCAGCAGCCAGAGGAGAGATACGCAGTATTTT.